This TCR beta chain was observed in a study of T cell changes during pregnancy in multiple sclerosis. The CDR3 is 14 amino acids. Germline V gene sequence: CDR1 SNHLY, CDR2 FYNNEI. The ends were cut back, 7 bases at V and 4 bases at J, with 16 bases in the middle. Measured with immunoSEQ multiplex PCR; TCRdb has only the in-frame clones, and not every one. Counted here are approximately 80,000 clones, approximately 94% occurring once; the ten biggest clones make up roughly 2.5%. The source of this sequence is a female donor with multiple sclerosis, enrolled in a pregnancy study. The sample in question was peripheral blood, obtained in the third trimester of pregnancy. The chain uses TRBV2 and TRBJ2-5; perhaps TRBD2 as D (6 bases). The CDR3 reads CASTGAGSLETQYF. The CDR3 region has the DNA TGTGCCAGCACTGGGGCGGGGTCATTAGAGACCCAGTACTTC.